Shown below are 7 T cell receptor beta chains from a single sample sequenced in a study of blood T cell repertoires in COVID-19. Profiled with immunoSEQ multiplex PCR; TCRdb holds only in-frame clones, not every one. The repertoire holds 150,000 to 200,000 clones, around 80% seen once, with 3.4% in the top ten. Sequencing was carried out using PBMCs or T cells enriched from blood (not recorded which). These receptors came from a woman in her sixties or seventies who had recovered from COVID-19.

The V gene is TRBV4-1, the J gene TRBJ2-5, with 15 bases matching TRBD2. This CDR3 contains 18 residues. CDR1 and CDR2 (germline): MGHRA, YSYEKL. Germline trimming cut 4 bases from V and 2 bases from J; bases unmatched to any gene: 8. CDR3 nucleotide sequence: TGCGCCAGCAGCCCTACCGGACTAGCGGGGGGGGTGCAAGAGACCCAGTACTTC. Its protein product is CASSPTGLAGGVQETQYF.

The chain has TRBV10-3 and TRBJ1-2; TRBD1 might be the D (6 bases). The CDR3 covers 12 residues. The V end was cut by 2 bases, the J end by 7 bases, with 8 bases between. The germline V gene encodes CDR1 ENHRY and CDR2 SYGVKD. CDR3 nucleotide sequence: TGTGCCATCAGTGAGGGGACAACTGGCTACACCTTC. It is translated as CAISEGTTGYTF.

V and J are TRBV7-9 and TRBJ2-3; D may be TRBD1 (6 bases). Per germline, CDR1 SEHNR and CDR2 FQNEAQ (reference sequence). CDR3 size: 17 residues. Trimming cost V 5 bases and J 2 bases, with 20 bases left between them. CDR3 residues: CASSNPNRQATTDTQYF. The CDR3 region has the DNA TGTGCCAGCAGCAACCCGAATCGACAGGCCACCACAGATACGCAGTATTTT.

This sequence joins TRBV5-1 and TRBJ2-7; a possible D gene is TRBD1 (6 bases). The CDR3 runs 17 residues. Germline V CDR1 and CDR2: SGHRS, YFSETQ. The V gene lost 3 bases and the J gene lost 3 bases, with 22 bases spanning the gap. The CDR3 loop is CASSSPARGWASYEQYF. As DNA, the CDR3 is TGCGCCAGCAGCTCTCCCGCCAGGGGCTGGGCAAGCTACGAGCAGTACTTC.

The CDR3 loop is CASSVAGRETQYF. CDR3 bases: TGTGCCAGCAGTGTGGCGGGGCGGGAGACCCAGTACTTC. The V and J genes are TRBV25-1 and TRBJ2-5; tentative D call: TRBD2 (6 bases). The CDR3 length is 13 residues. Trimming pared 4 bases from V and 5 bases from J, leaving 11 bases between. From germline, CDR1 is MGHDK and CDR2 SYGVNS.

The chain uses TRBV5-1 and TRBJ2-6; 8 nucleotides match TRBD2. Per germline, CDR1 SGHRS and CDR2 YFSETQ. This CDR3 region has 17 residues. The J segment lost 0 bases and the V segment lost 6 bases, leaving 8 bases of the junction unmatched. The CDR3 loop is CASKAGGPLSGANVLTF. The CDR3 coding sequence is TGCGCCAGCAAGGCGGGGGGTCCCCTCTCTGGGGCCAACGTCCTGACTTTC.

This clone was seen a single time. Its ends do not fully match the called genes, so a read error is possible. This chain links TRBV5-6 with TRBJ1-5, with D perhaps TRBD1 (6 bases). CDR1 and CDR2 from the germline V gene are SGHDT and YYEEEE. CDR3 length equals 15 residues. The CDR3 DNA follows: TGTGCCAGCAGTTTGAACCAGGGGAGCACTCAGCCCCAGCATTTT. Translation gives CASSLNQGSTQPQHF. Complete variable domain (other parts from reference TRBV5-6 and TRBJ1-5): DAGVTQSPTHLIKTRGQQVTLRCSPKSGHDTVSWYQQALGQGPQFIFQYYEEEERQRGNFPDRFSGHQFPNYSSELNVNALLLGDSALYLCASSLNQGSTQPQHFGDGTRLSIL.